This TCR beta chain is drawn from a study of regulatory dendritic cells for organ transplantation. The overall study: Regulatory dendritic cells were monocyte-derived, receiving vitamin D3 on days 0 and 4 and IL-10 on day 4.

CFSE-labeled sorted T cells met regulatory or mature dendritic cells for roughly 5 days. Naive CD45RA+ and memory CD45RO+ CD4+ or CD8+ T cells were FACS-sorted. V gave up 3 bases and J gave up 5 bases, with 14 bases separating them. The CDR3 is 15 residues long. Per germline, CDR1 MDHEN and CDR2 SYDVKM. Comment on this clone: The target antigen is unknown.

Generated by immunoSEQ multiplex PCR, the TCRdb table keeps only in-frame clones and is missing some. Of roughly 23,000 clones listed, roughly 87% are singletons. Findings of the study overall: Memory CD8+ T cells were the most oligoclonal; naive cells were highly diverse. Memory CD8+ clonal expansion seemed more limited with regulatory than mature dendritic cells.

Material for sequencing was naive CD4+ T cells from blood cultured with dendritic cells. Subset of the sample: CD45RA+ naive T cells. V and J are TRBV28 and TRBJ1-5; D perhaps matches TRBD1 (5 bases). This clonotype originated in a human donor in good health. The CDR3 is CASSFAGSGDQPQHF. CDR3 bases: TGTGCCAGCAGTTTTGCAGGGAGTGGGGATCAGCCCCAGCATTTT.